These 32 T cell receptor beta chains share one sample of origin, sequenced in a study of T cells in Graves' hyperthyroidism and ophthalmopathy. What was amplified from RNA transcripts were TCR beta CDR3 regions. An initial round of RT-PCR targeting the TCR CDR3 relied on the HTBI primer set. TCRdb independently ran MiXCR on the multiplex PCR reads; one entry per CDR3 protein. The sample has a few hundred thousand distinct CDR3 sequences; roughly 15% are singletons. Sequencing was carried out using blood. The receptor set was obtained from a woman between 18 and 30 years old with Graves' hyperthyroidism.

The table lists this clonotype with many counts. V gene TRBV28 combines with J gene TRBJ1-5, with 9 bases lining up with TRBD1. V was pared by 6 bases and J by 6 bases, with 9 bases of the junction left unmatched. The CDR3 runs to 15 residues. CDR1 is MDHEN and CDR2 is SYDVKM in the germline V gene. CDR3 bases: TGTGCCAGCAGCCCTGGGACAGGGAATGTTCAGCCCCAGCATTTT. Amino acid sequence: CASSPGTGNVQPQHF.

This clonotype was observed many times. The CDR3 here is CSARGGTGNQPQHF. The CDR3 nucleotides read TGCAGTGCTAGAGGCGGGACAGGCAATCAGCCCCAGCATTTT. V is TRBV20-1 and J is TRBJ1-5, with 7 nucleotides matching TRBD1. CDR3 length: 14 residues. The germline CDR1 and CDR2 sequences are DFQATT and SNEGSKA (reference sequence). The V and J ends lost 1 base and 2 bases, in that order; junction bases with no gene match: 2.

This chain links TRBV12-3 or TRBV12-4 with TRBJ2-1; TRBD2 agrees at 15 bases. V lost 6 bases, J lost 10 bases, and 7 bases stayed unmatched. The CDR3 is 15 amino acids. The DNA of the CDR3 is TGTGCCAGCAGGGGACTAGCGGGAGGACCCCGGGAGCAGTTCTTC. The encoded protein is CASRGLAGGPREQFF.

This clonotype was observed a few times. The chain carries TRBV30 and TRBJ1-1; TRBD1 matches at 7 bases. After removal of 5 bases from V and 8 bases from J, the junction contained 11 bases not matched to a gene. Germline CDR1 is GTSNPN and CDR2 is SVGIG (reference sequence). This CDR3 region has 13 residues. CDR3 residues: CAWDITGEREAFF. The CDR3 nucleotides read TGTGCCTGGGATATAACAGGGGAACGCGAAGCTTTCTTT.

This clonotype was picked up a small number of times. The V gene is TRBV7-2, the J gene TRBJ1-1, with 10 bases lining up with TRBD1. CDR1 is SGHTA and CDR2 is FQGNSA in the germline V gene. Losses at the gene ends were 7 bases for V and 0 bases for J; bases not matched to a gene: 5. The CDR3 has 15 amino acids. The CDR3 loop reads CASTRTGGLNTEAFF. The CDR3 nucleotides are TGTGCCAGCACCCGGACAGGGGGTCTGAACACTGAAGCTTTCTTT.

The chain carries TRBV12-3 or TRBV12-4 and TRBJ2-2; D unresolved. The CDR3 runs 16 residues. The V gene lost 1 base and the J gene lost 0 bases, with 9 bases spanning the gap. CDR3 in amino acids: CASSLVSPANTGELFF. The CDR3 DNA reads TGTGCCAGCAGTTTAGTGTCCCCCGCGAACACCGGGGAGCTGTTTTTT.

This clonotype was picked up many times. The chain uses TRBV7-2 and TRBJ2-2, with 8 bases lining up with TRBD1. CDR1 is SGHTA, CDR2 FQGNSA, per germline. The CDR3 has 16 residues. The trim removed 4 bases at V and 2 bases at J, leaving 6 bases unmatched. DNA of the CDR3: TGTGCCAGCAGCTATCGGACAGGGCCTAACACCGGGGAGCTGTTTTTT. It translates to CASSYRTGPNTGELFF.

This clonotype was detected many times. The chain uses TRBV30 and TRBJ2-7; possible D gene TRBD2, 5 bases. Trimming cost V 0 bases and J 5 bases, with 14 bases left between them. Per germline, CDR1 GTSNPN and CDR2 SVGIG (reference sequence). The CDR3 spans 14 residues. CDR3 region: CAWSVGGVAHEQYF. The CDR3 bases are TGTGCCTGGAGTGTAGGAGGAGTCGCACACGAGCAGTACTTC.

This clonotype was counted only a few times. The gene calls are TRBV20-1 and TRBJ2-5; TRBD2 might be the D (5 bases). Germline-derived CDR1 and CDR2 are DFQATT and SNEGSKA (reference sequence). This CDR3 has 14 residues. The germline V and J ends were trimmed by 3 bases and 5 bases, with 16 bases remaining between them. The CDR3 is CSASEWERGETQYF. Here the CDR3 DNA reads TGCAGTGCTAGCGAATGGGAGAGAGGGGAGACCCAGTACTTC.

This clonotype has ten or more counts. The chain recombines TRBV28 with TRBJ1-1; D is ambiguous. CDR3 size: 14 residues. V shed 4 bases and J shed 12 bases, with 21 bases lying between them. Germline V gene lookup returns CDR1 MDHEN and CDR2 SYDVKM. The CDR3 sequence is CASSSPIGSDGPFF. DNA for the CDR3: TGTGCCAGCAGTTCCCCGATTGGGTCCGACGGTCCTTTCTTT.

This clonotype was detected many times. This chain links TRBV12-3 or TRBV12-4 with TRBJ2-1; D is possibly TRBD2 (6 bases). Trimming took 7 bases from V and 0 from J, leaving 10 bases between them. The CDR3 length is 14 residues. CDR3 protein: CASTAGSSYNEQFF. The CDR3 coding sequence is TGTGCCAGCACGGCGGGGTCCTCCTACAATGAGCAGTTCTTC.

The rearrangement links TRBV7-9 to TRBJ1-3; D possibly corresponds to TRBD1 (5 bases). The CDR3 loop spans 15 amino acids. CDR1 SEHNR and CDR2 FQNEAQ come from the germline V gene (reference sequence). V gave up 1 base and J gave up 2 bases, with 9 bases separating them. The CDR3 nucleotides are TGTGCCAGCAGCTTAGTGCGACAGACTGGAAACACCATATATTTT. It is translated as CASSLVRQTGNTIYF.

There are a few counts of this clonotype. The V call is TRBV19, the J call TRBJ1-1; no reliable D call. In germline, CDR1 is LNHDA, CDR2 SQIVND (reference sequence). The length of the CDR3 is 15 residues. V gave up 2 bases and J gave up 7 bases, with 17 bases separating them. The CDR3 sequence is CASSISQGEPIEAFF. CDR3 coding DNA: TGTGCCAGTAGTATATCCCAAGGCGAACCCATTGAAGCTTTCTTT.

The gene calls are TRBV5-5 and TRBJ1-2, with 8 bases lining up with TRBD1. The CDR3 is 12 amino acids. The J segment lost 7 bases and the V segment lost 4 bases, leaving 3 bases of the junction unmatched. Looked up from germline, CDR1 is SGHKS and CDR2 is YYEKEE (reference sequence). The CDR3 bases are TGTGCCAGCAGCGGCGGGACAGGTGGCTACACCTTC. Protein sequence: CASSGGTGGYTF.

This clonotype appeared many times. The chain employs TRBV7-9 and TRBJ2-1; a possible D gene is TRBD1 (6 bases). This CDR3 is built from 17 residues. Trimming cost V 5 bases and J 1 base, with 18 bases left between them. Germline CDR1 is SEHNR and CDR2 is FQNEAQ (reference sequence). CDR3 loop: CASSRRAGEISYNEQFF. DNA for the CDR3: TGTGCCAGCAGCCGAAGGGCAGGGGAGATATCCTACAATGAGCAGTTCTTC.

Details on this clonotype: This sequence may be a read error, since a much larger clone differs from it by one base. The limits of the CDR3 on the DNA are not certain, so only TCRdb's listed CDR3 is given. The rearrangement links TRBV6-1 to TRBJ2-6. CDR1 and CDR2 from the germline V gene are MNHNS and SASEGT. The CDR3 contains 15 residues when both ends are counted. CDR3 sequence: CASSDVGSGANVLAF.

V and J are TRBV28 and TRBJ1-6; 7 nucleotides line up with TRBD1. CDR1 is MDHEN and CDR2 is SYDVKM in the germline V gene. V dropped 7 bases and J dropped 6; count of bases not matched to a gene: 9. This CDR3 is built from 15 residues. The CDR3, as DNA: TGTGCCAGCACGCAGGGGACAGCCCTTAATTCACCCCTCCACTTT. It codes for CASTQGTALNSPLHF.

Many counts were recorded for this clonotype. The chain combines TRBV7-9 with TRBJ2-1; D possibly corresponds to TRBD1 (6 bases). The germline CDR1 and CDR2 sequences are SEHNR and FQNEAQ (reference sequence). The CDR3 totals 16 residues. V was pared by 4 bases and J by 0 bases, with 13 bases between. As DNA, the CDR3 is TGTGCCAGCAGCTCTAATCTAGGGGGCTCCTACAATGAGCAGTTCTTC. Protein: CASSSNLGGSYNEQFF.

This chain uses TRBV9 with TRBJ2-1, with D perhaps given as TRBD1 or TRBD2 (5 bases each). Looked up from germline, CDR1 is SGDLS and CDR2 is YYNGEE. V was pared by 4 bases and J by 12 bases, with 17 bases between. The CDR3 sequence is 13 residues long. DNA of the CDR3: TGTGCCAGCAGCCTCGGGGACCCCGGAGGGCAGTTCTTC. Residues: CASSLGDPGGQFF.

There are many counts of this clonotype. The rearrangement links TRBV20-1 to TRBJ2-5, with D uncertain. V lost 4 bases, J lost 1 base, and 13 bases lay in between. This CDR3 region has 14 residues. Germline CDR1 reads DFQATT; CDR2 reads SNEGSKA (reference sequence). The CDR3 here is CSANSGTAQETQYF. The CDR3 nucleotides read TGCAGTGCTAACTCAGGCACTGCCCAAGAGACCCAGTACTTC.

This clonotype was recorded many times. The V call is TRBV27, the J call TRBJ2-7; TRBD2 matches 9 bases. V shed 6 bases and J 4 bases; nucleotides not matched to a gene: 7. The germline V gene has CDR1 MNHEY and CDR2 SMNVEV (reference sequence). The CDR3 is 14 amino acids. The CDR3 DNA is TGTGCCAGCAGCGTTAGCGGGAGCCTGTACGAGCAGTACTTC. Its protein is CASSVSGSLYEQYF.

Of note for this clonotype: A read error may be the cause here, since a much bigger clone is one base away. The chain links TRBV20-1 to TRBJ2-5; D is perhaps TRBD1 (6 bases). The CDR3 totals 14 residues. Deletions cut 3 bases from V and 4 bases from J, with 15 bases between. Germline loops: CDR1 DFQATT, CDR2 SNEGSKA (reference sequence). The CDR3 region has the DNA TGCAGTGCTAGCTTCGGTCAGGGGCTAGAGACCCAGTACTTC. The encoded protein is CSASFGQGLETQYF.

This clonotype was detected a few times. The rearrangement links TRBV10-3 to TRBJ1-1; D not certain. V was shortened by 0 bases and J by 9 bases, with 5 bases between the two germline ends. This CDR3 is built from 11 residues. Germline loops: CDR1 ENHRY, CDR2 SYGVKD. The CDR3: CAISESSQAFF. The CDR3 DNA follows: TGTGCCATCAGTGAGTCAAGTCAAGCTTTCTTT.

As to this clonotype: This may stem from a read error, because a much larger clone lies one nucleotide away. The chain carries TRBV5-1 and TRBJ2-1; D possibly corresponds to TRBD1 (5 bases). The CDR3 contains 14 residues. The germline V and J ends were trimmed by 0 bases and 8 bases, with 12 bases remaining between them. Germline CDR1 is SGHRS and CDR2 is YFSETQ. The chain's CDR3 is CASSLANRSYEQFF. The CDR3 nucleotides read TGCGCCAGCAGCTTGGCCAACAGGTCGTATGAGCAGTTCTTC.

This clonotype was detected many times. CDR3: CASSSETGPDYNEQFF. CDR3 nucleotides: TGTGCCAGCAGTTCGGAAACAGGGCCCGATTACAATGAGCAGTTCTTC. The chain links TRBV28 to TRBJ2-1, with D possibly matching TRBD1 (6 bases). V gave up 4 bases and J gave up 4 bases, with 17 bases separating them. This CDR3 comprises 16 residues. The germline gives CDR1 MDHEN, CDR2 SYDVKM.

This clonotype has at least ten counts. Here the CDR3 reads CASSSPSGSKTQYF. The CDR3 coding sequence is TGTGCCAGCAGTTCCCCTAGCGGGAGTAAGACCCAGTACTTC. The rearrangement links TRBV12-3 or TRBV12-4 to TRBJ2-5; TRBD2 matches 10 bases. The J segment lost 6 bases and the V segment lost 4 bases, leaving 5 bases of the junction unmatched. This CDR3 has 14 amino acids.

The chain links TRBV19 to TRBJ1-1; D is unresolved. Trimming pared 3 bases from V and 1 base from J, leaving 12 bases between. Per germline, CDR1 LNHDA and CDR2 SQIVND (reference sequence). CDR3 size: 15 residues. The CDR3 protein is CASSITTGGNTEAFF. The DNA for the CDR3 is TGTGCCAGTAGTATCACCACGGGAGGGAACACTGAAGCTTTCTTT. Together with reference TRBV19 and TRBJ1-1, the CDR3 gives the full variable domain: DGGITQSPKYLFRKEGQNVTLSCEQNLNHDAMYWYRQDPGQGLRLIYYSQIVNDFQKGDIAEGYSVSREKKESFPLTVTSAQKNPTAFYLCASSITTGGNTEAFFGQGTRLTVV.

This clonotype was picked up many times. The V gene is TRBV20-1, the J gene TRBJ2-3; 9 nucleotides line up with TRBD2. Trimming cost V 5 bases and J 4 bases; bases outside gene matches: 7. The CDR3 sequence is 14 residues long. Germline values: CDR1 DFQATT, CDR2 SNEGSKA (reference sequence). The CDR3 loop reads CSAVAGVDADTQYF. The CDR3 DNA reads as TGCAGTGCTGTAGCGGGAGTAGACGCAGATACGCAGTATTTT.

At least ten counts were recorded for this clonotype. The chain uses TRBV6-1 and TRBJ1-1; D gene ambiguous. Trimming cost V 7 bases and J 3 bases, with 6 bases left between them. Germline V gene sequence: CDR1 MNHNS, CDR2 SASEGT. There are 11 residues in the CDR3. The CDR3 region is CASTGYTEAFF. The CDR3 DNA follows: TGTGCCAGCACCGGGTACACTGAAGCTTTCTTT.

The chain uses TRBV27 and TRBJ2-2; TRBD1 might be the D (6 bases). Germline V gene data show CDR1 as MNHEY and CDR2 as SMNVEV (reference sequence). This CDR3 has 16 residues. V gave up 0 bases and J gave up 3 bases, with 11 bases separating them. The CDR3 DNA reads TGTGCCAGCAGTTTATCGGGGGCAACCCACACCGGGGAGCTGTTTTTT. Translating it yields CASSLSGATHTGELFF.

This clonotype appeared many times. CDR3 in DNA: TGTGCCAGCAGTCGCGAGGGGTACTCACCCCTCCACTTT. Protein product: CASSREGYSPLHF. The chain recombines TRBV12-3 or TRBV12-4 with TRBJ1-6, with a weak D call TRBD1 (5 bases). The CDR3 runs 13 residues. V was cut by 5 bases and J by 10 bases, with 12 bases left in between.

This clonotype was detected a few times. This rearrangement joins TRBV20-1 to TRBJ2-3, with a tentative D call TRBD1 (5 bases). V was clipped by 6 bases and J by 3 bases, with 10 bases between them. Looked up from germline, CDR1 is DFQATT and CDR2 is SNEGSKA (reference sequence). The CDR3 has 12 residues. The CDR3: CSAHDSTDTQYF. Written as DNA, the CDR3 is TGCAGTGCGCATGACAGTACAGATACGCAGTATTTT.